This T cell receptor beta chain comes out of a study of blood T cells in healthy people across ages. It was with a sample-barcoded 5' primer and a J-beta primer mix that a second PCR of roughly 6 to 12 cycles was run. Every cDNA molecule bore a tag from a template-switch adaptor containing 12 random nucleotides. One entry per CDR3 protein, called by TCRdb with MiXCR from the 5' RACE reads. This sample carries around 1,500,000 distinct CDR3 sequences, roughly 30% of them seen once, and the ten largest clones take 7.7%. CDR3 size: 12 residues. V was shortened by 4 bases and J by 7 bases, with 11 bases between the two germline ends. In germline, CDR1 is SGHDN, CDR2 FVKESK. As regards this clonotype: Its antigen remains unknown.

Study findings and constraints: CMV status of donors was unknown, possibly confounding expanded clonotype changes.

The chain has TRBV14 and TRBJ2-7; no clear D gene. The specimen was blood. The clonotype comes from a woman younger than 45 in good health. The CDR3 spells CASSLFSLEQYF. The CDR3 coding sequence is TGTGCCAGCAGCCTATTCAGCCTGGAGCAGTACTTC.